The rows below give T cell receptor beta chains drawn from one sample of a study of response to subunit inactivated influenza vaccine. TCRdb fed the RT-PCR reads into MiXCR, producing one record per CDR3 protein. The table lists 530,000 or so distinct CDR3 sequences, roughly 25% of them singletons. This sample comprised CD4+ T cells sorted from PBMCs, obtained 5 days after vaccination. The receptors originated from a man in his forties or fifties who received an inactivated influenza vaccine. CDR3s include the opening cysteine and the closing phenylalanine or tryptophan. The D gene is left open where the match is weak. The size of a clone is reported for some rows only, either as once, few or many, or as a class for expanded clones.

clone size: NA; D gene: TRBD2; J gene: TRBJ2-7; V gene: TRBV29-1; CDR3 DNA: TGCAGCGTTGAACCGACTAGCGGGCTTACCTACGAGCAGTACTTC; CDR3 protein: CSVEPTSGLTYEQYF
clone size: few; D gene: NA; J gene: TRBJ2-1; V gene: TRBV9; CDR3 DNA: TGTGCCAGCAGCGCATGGGCAGGGGTGTGGAATGAGCAGTTCTTC; CDR3 protein: CASSAWAGVWNEQFF
clone size: few; D gene: TRBD2; J gene: TRBJ2-3; V gene: TRBV29-1; CDR3 DNA: TGCAGCGTGGGGACTAGCGGGACGAGCACAGATACGCAGTATTTT; CDR3 protein: CSVGTSGTSTDTQYF
clone size: NA; D gene: TRBD1; J gene: TRBJ1-2; V gene: TRBV6-2/TRBV6-3; CDR3 DNA: TGTGCCAGCAGTTATTCGACAGGGATCTATGGCTACACCTTC; CDR3 protein: CASSYSTGIYGYTF
clone size: NA; D gene: TRBD1; J gene: TRBJ2-3; V gene: TRBV20-1; CDR3 DNA: TGCAGTGCAAGGACATTTCAGGGGGCAGATACGCAGTATTTT; CDR3 protein: CSARTFQGADTQYF
clone size: NA; D gene: NA; J gene: TRBJ2-2; V gene: TRBV20-1; CDR3 DNA: TGCAGTGCCCGGAGAGCAGCGAACACCGGGGAGCTGTTTTTT; CDR3 protein: CSARRAANTGELFF
clone size: few; D gene: NA; J gene: TRBJ1-1; V gene: TRBV6-1; CDR3 DNA: TGTGCCAGTCGCATGCGGGGGCCCAGGGGCACTGAAGCTTTCTTT; CDR3 protein: CASRMRGPRGTEAFF
clone size: NA; D gene: TRBD2; J gene: TRBJ2-7; V gene: TRBV7-2; CDR3 DNA: TGTGCCAGCAGTAACGTCGTTACTAGCGGCTCATACGAGCAGTACTTC; CDR3 protein: CASSNVVTSGSYEQYF
clone size: NA; D gene: NA; J gene: TRBJ2-1; V gene: TRBV5-1; CDR3 DNA: TGCGCCAGCAGCCGCAATATAGAGCAGTTCTTC; CDR3 protein: CASSRNIEQFF
clone size: NA; D gene: TRBD2; J gene: TRBJ2-5; V gene: TRBV20-1; CDR3 DNA: TGCAGTGCTAGAGCCCTAGCGGGCCCCCTTGCCCAAGAGACCCAGTACTTC; CDR3 protein: CSARALAGPLAQETQYF
clone size: many; D gene: TRBD2; J gene: TRBJ2-7; V gene: TRBV5-1; CDR3 DNA: TGCGCCAGCAGCCCGGGACTAGCGGGGGGCTACGAGCAGTACTTC; CDR3 protein: CASSPGLAGGYEQYF
clone size: NA; D gene: NA; J gene: TRBJ2-5; V gene: TRBV9; CDR3 DNA: TGTGCCAGCAGCGTAGCGACAGAAGAGACCCAGTACTTC; CDR3 protein: CASSVATEETQYF